Presented here are 4 T cell receptor beta chains from one specimen sequenced in a study of brain T cells in children with intractable seizures. Here immunoSEQ multiplex PCR was the method, and the copy in TCRdb shows in-frame clones only, minus some. The sample gives some 80,000 clones, around nine tenths of which show up once; 20% to 25% is in the top ten. The sequenced sample was peripheral blood, obtained at surgery. Every receptor here comes from a girl aged 2-10 years with Rasmussen encephalitis and intractable seizures.

The chain joins TRBV18 to TRBJ1-5, with a tentative D call TRBD1 (5 bases). Germline values: CDR1 KGHSH, CDR2 LQKENI. The CDR3 covers 13 residues. V was trimmed by 6 bases and J by 2 bases, leaving 8 bases between them. CDR3: CASSPTGNQPQHF. CDR3 coding DNA: TGTGCCAGCTCTCCGACAGGCAATCAGCCCCAGCATTTT.

The chain uses TRBV30 and TRBJ1-3; no clear D gene. The CDR3 contains 16 residues. Per germline, CDR1 GTSNPN and CDR2 SVGIG (reference sequence). V was shortened by 4 bases and J by 0 bases, with 16 bases between the two germline ends. CDR3 region: CAWTSRWRDSGNTIYF. The CDR3 coding sequence is TGTGCCTGGACTTCGCGGTGGAGAGACTCTGGAAACACCATATATTTT.

The CDR3, as DNA: TGTGCCAGCAGCTTGGTGGGGAGACATTCACCCCTCCACTTT. Its translation: CASSLVGRHSPLHF. The gene calls are TRBV5-6 and TRBJ1-6; no definite D call. V was shortened by 0 bases and J by 8 bases, with 9 bases between the two germline ends. The germline V gene has CDR1 SGHDT and CDR2 YYEEEE. The CDR3 is 14 amino acids. Based on the CDR3 plus reference TRBV5-6 and TRBJ1-6, the full variable domain is DAGVTQSPTHLIKTRGQQVTLRCSPKSGHDTVSWYQQALGQGPQFIFQYYEEEERQRGNFPDRFSGHQFPNYSSELNVNALLLGDSALYLCASSLVGRHSPLHFGNGTRLTVT.

The J gene is TRBJ2-5, the V gene TRBV14, with 7 bases lining up with TRBD1. After removal of 1 base from V and 4 bases from J, the junction contained 9 bases not matched to a gene. The germline CDR1 and CDR2 sequences are SGHDN and FVKESK. The CDR3 loop spans 16 amino acids. CDR3 loop: CASSQARQGRGETQYF. CDR3 nucleotides: TGTGCCAGCAGCCAAGCTCGACAGGGACGAGGAGAGACCCAGTACTTC.